This TCR beta chain was sequenced during a study of T-cell memory formation after mild COVID-19 (dated by TCRdb to the early 2020s). Some background on the complete study: Most TCR sequence clusters were specific to one of the two donors. T-cell clones expanding and contracting after mild COVID-19 in two donors were tracked by longitudinal TCRalpha and TCRbeta repertoire sequencing. Two young, previously healthy adult volunteers, one female and one male, were included in the cohort. The paper as a whole reports these results and caveats: Clones contracting from day 15 to 85 had balanced CD4/CD8 phenotypes, while a second wave expanding from day 15 to 37 was biased towards CD4+. Only a couple of mild cases were covered in the study, and larger cohorts including severe cases with pre-infection samples were considered necessary. SARS-CoV-2 specificity of the second-wave clones peaking on day 37 was not confirmed. Contracting CD4+ clones turned up mainly in the CM and EM memory subsets, whereas EMRA was where CD8+ clones were enriched. Some responding clones were found in pre-infection memory, which suggests that pre-existing cross-reactive memory T cells took part in the SARS-CoV-2 response.

The listed sequencing device is Illumina NovaSeq 6000. Using 5'RACE with constant-segment primers, TCRalpha and TCRbeta cDNA libraries were constructed, with sample barcodes and unique molecular identifiers added in the process. Trizol reagent was used to extract RNA from every sample. Amplification of the libraries took two PCR steps, and the second step added a second sample barcode plus Illumina TruSeq adapters. Libraries were sequenced on an Illumina NovaSeq with 2 x 150 bp paired-end reads. The published analysis was carried out like this. Demultiplexing of reads and collapsing into UMI-guided consensus sequences were performed with migec v1.2.7. Using mixcr v2.1.11, the UMI consensuses were aligned to TRA and TRB V and J templates and assembled into clonotypes. Clonotypes were classified as expanded or contracted when called significant by both edgeR and NoisET, with noise models trained on biological replicates. For edgeR calls, the thresholds were a false discovery rate-adjusted p below 0.01 and a log2 fold-change of 1. As an exploratory analysis of dynamics, max-normalized trajectories of the 1000 most abundant clonotypes were examined by PCA with hierarchical clustering. Separately sequenced CD4+ and CD8+ repertoires were used to assign a CD4 or CD8 phenotype to each responding clone. In TCRdb, the public reads were trimmed at Q25 with fastp and aligned with MiXCR, with productive beta chains retained. CDR3 protein sequences are deduplicated, and each keeps its most common genes and DNA. The V and J calls here are based on TCRdb, not the publication. For this sample the table gives almost 550,000 distinct CDR3 sequences, of which around 21% were detected only once. The ten biggest clones cover approximately 13% of the sample.

Ficoll-Paque density gradient centrifugation was used to isolate PBMCs. Trimming removed 4 bases from V and 8 bases from J, leaving 15 bases between the germline ends. CDR1 and CDR2, per the germline V gene, are SGHRS and YFSETQ. The CDR3 sequence holds 13 residues, the cysteine and phenylalanine included. Here the CDR3 DNA is all that survives: 39 bases in frame from base 1. Worth noting for this clonotype: This clone's antigen is unknown. Base qualities are not recorded, but no much larger clone differs from it by a single base.

Material: PBMCs or a T cell subset sorted from them (not recorded which). The receptor comes from an adult woman who had mild COVID-19 (a few samples of this study predate the infection). The sample titles of this study are shuffled in the database, so cell type and time point are left out; the donor was told from shared clones. Recombination connected TRBV5-1 to TRBJ1-2, with TRBD1 perhaps the D gene, on 6 matching bases. The nucleotide sequence is given as TGCGCCAGCAGCCCGGACAGCGGAGCCGGCTACACCTTC. It specifies CASSPDSGAGYTF.